Below are 6 T cell receptor beta chains sequenced from a single sample in a study of lymphopenia after photon versus proton radiotherapy. Here immunoSEQ multiplex PCR was the method, and the copy in TCRdb shows in-frame clones only, minus some. The table has under 75,000 clones, just under 95% seen once; the top ten hold 2.2%. Material: peripheral blood, obtained from a patient treated with photon-based radiotherapy. These receptors were collected from a woman aged 40 to 50 with cholangiocarcinoma.

This clone has just one count. This chain connects TRBV9 to TRBJ2-2, with no clear D. CDR1 is SGDLS, CDR2 YYNGEE, per germline. The CDR3 runs 14 residues. The ends were cut back, 4 bases at V and 3 bases at J, with 10 bases in the middle. CDR3 protein: CASSLAPDTGELFF. The DNA of the CDR3 is TGTGCCAGCAGCCTGGCTCCGGACACCGGGGAGCTGTTTTTT.

V gene TRBV7-2 combines with J gene TRBJ2-7; no reliable D call. V was clipped by 4 bases and J by 0 bases, with 10 bases between them. Germline V gene lookup returns CDR1 SGHTA and CDR2 FQGNSA. This CDR3 is built from 14 residues. The chain's CDR3 is CASSSTDSSYEQYF. CDR3 nucleotides: TGTGCCAGCAGCTCGACTGATAGCTCCTACGAGCAGTACTTC. The whole variable domain, remainder taken from reference TRBV7-2 and TRBJ2-7, is GAGVSQSPSNKVTEKGKDVELRCDPISGHTALYWYRQSLGQGLEFLIYFQGNSAPDKSGLPSDRFSAERTGGSVSTLTIQRTQQEDSAVYLCASSSTDSSYEQYFGPGTRLTVT.

The chain recombines TRBV5-5 with TRBJ2-2, with 15 bases fitting TRBD2. Per the germline V gene, CDR1 is SGHKS and CDR2 is YYEKEE (reference sequence). V trimming: 4 bases; J trimming: 5 bases; junction bases outside the gene matches: 9. The CDR3 is made up of 18 amino acids. The CDR3 protein is CASSVGLAGGPGTGELFF. The CDR3 region has the DNA TGTGCCAGCAGCGTAGGACTAGCGGGAGGGCCGGGGACCGGGGAGCTGTTTTTT.

The chain recombines TRBV27 with TRBJ1-1; D not certain. CDR1 is MNHEY, CDR2 SMNVEV, per germline (reference sequence). The CDR3 runs 14 residues. V lost 6 bases and J 3 bases, leaving 14 bases between the germline ends. In DNA, the CDR3 is TGTGCCAGCAGCTCCACCAGGAGCTACACTGAAGCTTTCTTT. Translating it yields CASSSTRSYTEAFF.

CDR3 in amino acids: CASITDGGGHNQPQHF. The CDR3 coding sequence is TGTGCCAGTATCACCGATGGGGGGGGCCACAATCAGCCCCAGCATTTT. The rearrangement links TRBV19 to TRBJ1-5; TRBD1 might be the D (6 bases). Germline V gene sequence: CDR1 LNHDA, CDR2 SQIVND (reference sequence). The CDR3 spans 16 residues. Trimming removed 7 bases from V and 3 bases from J, with 19 bases in between.

This clone appeared a single time. The chain recombines TRBV27 with TRBJ2-6, with D unresolved. The CDR3 consists of 15 residues. Per germline, CDR1 MNHEY and CDR2 SMNVEV (reference sequence). V was cut by 2 bases and J by 0 bases, with 5 bases left in between. CDR3 protein: CASSLLSSGANVLTF. The CDR3 DNA reads TGTGCCAGCAGTTTACTCAGCTCTGGGGCCAACGTCCTGACTTTC.